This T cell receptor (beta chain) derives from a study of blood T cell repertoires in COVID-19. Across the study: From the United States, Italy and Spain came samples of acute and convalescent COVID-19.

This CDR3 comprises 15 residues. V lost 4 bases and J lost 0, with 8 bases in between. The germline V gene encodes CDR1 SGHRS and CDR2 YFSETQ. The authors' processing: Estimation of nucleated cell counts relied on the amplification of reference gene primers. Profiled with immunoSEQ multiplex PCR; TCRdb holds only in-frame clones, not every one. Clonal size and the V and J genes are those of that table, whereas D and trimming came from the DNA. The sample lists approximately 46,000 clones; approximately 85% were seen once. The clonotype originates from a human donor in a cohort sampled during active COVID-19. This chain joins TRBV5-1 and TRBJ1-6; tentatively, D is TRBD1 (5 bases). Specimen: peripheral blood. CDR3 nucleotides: TGCGCCAGCAGCCCGGGACTCTCCTATAATTCACCCCTCCACTTT. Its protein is CASSPGLSYNSPLHF.